The T cell receptor beta chain described here comes from a study of blood T cell repertoires in COVID-19. Clones were read by immunoSEQ multiplex PCR, and TCRdb kept only the in-frame ones, dropping some. The repertoire consists of more than 350,000 clones, with over 75% occurring once and the leading ten covering less than 1.5%. The V end lost 1 base, the J end lost 9 bases, and 12 bases lay between the germline ends. The CDR3 length is 13 residues. Germline CDR1 is SGHTA and CDR2 is FQGNSA. The receptor was isolated from a woman under 30 who had been exposed to COVID-19. Specimen: PBMCs or T cells enriched from blood (not recorded which). The rearrangement uses TRBV7-2 and TRBJ1-1; D may be TRBD1 (5 bases). The CDR3 coding sequence is TGTGCCAGCAGCTTAGATGCGGCAGGGAAAGCTTTCTTT. This codes for CASSLDAAGKAFF.